These 29 T cell receptor beta chains originate from one sample sequenced in a study of blood T cell repertoires in COVID-19. Assay: immunoSEQ multiplex PCR; the TCRdb copy retains only in-frame clones and omits some. The table records approximately 130,000 clones, about 77% of them present only once. Sequenced input: peripheral blood. All receptors derive from a man aged 80 or over with acute or convalescent COVID-19.

The rearrangement joins TRBV5-1 to TRBJ2-5; TRBD1 is a possible D gene (6 bases). Germline-derived CDR1 and CDR2 are SGHRS and YFSETQ. The CDR3 has 14 amino acids. Between the trimmed V and J ends, which lost 2 bases and 5 bases, there was a span of 13 bases. The CDR3 region is CASSLERGTETQYF. The DNA for the CDR3 is TGCGCCAGCAGCTTAGAAAGGGGGACGGAGACCCAGTACTTC.

The chain links TRBV7-9 to TRBJ2-3; 11 positions match TRBD2. Losses at the gene ends were 5 bases for V and 4 bases for J; bases not matched to a gene: 5. This CDR3 contains 15 residues. Germline V gene data show CDR1 as SEHNR and CDR2 as FQNEAQ (reference sequence). This chain's CDR3 is CASSPGTSGSDTQYF. The CDR3 DNA reads TGTGCCAGCAGCCCAGGGACTAGCGGATCAGATACGCAGTATTTT.

The rearrangement links TRBV5-5 to TRBJ2-1; 11 nucleotides agree with TRBD1. Germline-derived CDR1 and CDR2 are SGHKS and YYEKEE (reference sequence). The CDR3 is 15 amino acids. The J segment lost 5 bases and the V segment lost 1 base, leaving 2 bases of the junction unmatched. The CDR3 reads CASSLLGQGDNEQFF. CDR3 bases: TGTGCCAGCAGCTTGTTGGGACAGGGGGACAATGAGCAGTTCTTC.

The chain is built from TRBV18 and TRBJ2-6; 7 nucleotides agree with TRBD1. Trimming removed 6 bases from V and 1 base from J; junction bases left unmatched: 3. CDR1 is KGHSH, CDR2 LQKENI, per germline. This CDR3 is built from 15 residues. CDR3 bases: TGTGCCAGCTCCCTGACAGGGTCTGGGGCCAACGTCCTGACTTTC. Its translation: CASSLTGSGANVLTF.

The chain links TRBV27 to TRBJ1-6; possibly TRBD1 for D (6 bases). V lost 3 bases, J lost 9 bases, and 12 bases lay in between. The CDR3 length is 14 residues. Per germline, CDR1 MNHEY and CDR2 SMNVEV (reference sequence). In nucleotides, the CDR3 is TGTGCCAGCAGTTTCGGCAGGGGTGTTTCACCCCTCCACTTT. The encoded protein is CASSFGRGVSPLHF.

This clone was seen a handful of times. The rearrangement uses TRBV15 and TRBJ1-3; 8 nucleotides line up with TRBD1. The germline gives CDR1 LNHNV, CDR2 YYDKDF (reference sequence). The CDR3 totals 15 residues. Trimming took 2 bases from V and 4 from J; bases not matched to a gene: 4. The CDR3 protein is CATSRLTGAGNTIYF. The DNA for the CDR3 is TGTGCCACCAGCAGACTGACAGGGGCAGGAAACACCATATATTTT.

There are many counts of this clone. The V call is TRBV7-9, the J call TRBJ1-6, with a weak D call TRBD1 (6 bases). V lost 1 base and J lost 7, with 11 bases in between. The CDR3 contains 15 residues. Germline V gene lookup returns CDR1 SEHNR and CDR2 FQNEAQ (reference sequence). CDR3 coding DNA: TGTGCCAGCAGCTTAGTCGGGGGGGCAAATTCACCCCTCCACTTT. It yields the protein CASSLVGGANSPLHF.

The chain joins TRBV27 to TRBJ1-3; D gene unclear. The CDR3 consists of 16 residues. The germline V gene encodes CDR1 MNHEY and CDR2 SMNVEV (reference sequence). The V gene lost 0 bases and the J gene lost 4 bases, with 13 bases spanning the gap. The CDR3 loop is CASSLSRRGKGNTIYF. The CDR3 bases are TGTGCCAGCAGTTTATCGAGGAGAGGGAAGGGAAACACCATATATTTT.

This clone was recorded only once. The rearrangement joins TRBV7-2 to TRBJ2-1, with TRBD2 matching 8 bases. The CDR3 sequence is 15 residues long. The ends lost 9 bases at V and 4 bases at J; junction bases unmatched: 11. Germline V gene data show CDR1 as SGHTA and CDR2 as FQGNSA. The CDR3 reads CASAIGTSAYNEQFF. Written as DNA, the CDR3 is TGTGCCAGTGCGATCGGGACTAGTGCGTACAATGAGCAGTTCTTC.

The chain recombines TRBV10-1 with TRBJ2-1; TRBD2 matches 9 bases. Germline trimming cut 2 bases from V and 3 bases from J; bases unmatched to any gene: 2. Germline loops: CDR1 WNHNN, CDR2 SYGVQD (reference sequence). The CDR3 runs to 15 residues. In nucleotides, the CDR3 is TGCGCCAGCAGTGAGCCTAGCGGGGACTACAATGAGCAGTTCTTC. This translates into CASSEPSGDYNEQFF.

The V gene is TRBV2, the J gene TRBJ2-3; TRBD1 is a possible D gene (6 bases). The germline V and J ends were trimmed by 4 bases and 5 bases, with 10 bases remaining between them. There are 13 residues in the CDR3. Looked up from germline, CDR1 is SNHLY and CDR2 is FYNNEI. CDR3 sequence reads: CASSAGVVDTQYF. The CDR3 DNA sequence: TGTGCCAGCAGTGCAGGGGTAGTAGATACGCAGTATTTT.

The genes are TRBV9 and TRBJ2-1; 12 bases are a match to TRBD2. Germline-derived CDR1 and CDR2 are SGDLS and YYNGEE. With V trimmed by 0 bases and J by 6 bases, 4 bases remained unmatched. CDR3 size: 16 residues. The CDR3 sequence is CASSVGPSGGANEQFF. CDR3 nucleotides: TGTGCCAGCAGCGTAGGGCCTAGCGGGGGGGCCAATGAGCAGTTCTTC.

This clone appeared a few times. CDR3 residues: CASMTDRGPYEQYF. As DNA, the CDR3 is TGTGCCAGCATGACGGACAGGGGGCCCTACGAGCAGTACTTC. The rearrangement joins TRBV6-5 to TRBJ2-7; 11 nucleotides match TRBD1. Germline V gene data show CDR1 as MNHEY and CDR2 as SVGAGI. With V trimmed by 7 bases and J by 2 bases, 4 bases remained unmatched. CDR3 length equals 14 residues.

Turning to this clone: The same CDR3 also results from other DNA sequences found in this sample. This chain connects TRBV5-4 to TRBJ2-5; tentatively, D is TRBD1 (6 bases). Trimming shortened V by 3 bases and J by 2 bases, and 8 bases separated the two germline ends. The CDR3 totals 13 residues. Looked up from germline, CDR1 is SGHNT and CDR2 is YYREEE (reference sequence). CDR3 in amino acids: CASSSRGQETQYF. The CDR3 DNA reads as TGTGCCAGCAGCTCCAGGGGTCAAGAGACCCAGTACTTC.

The chain links TRBV6-5 to TRBJ2-7; maybe TRBD1 (6 bases). V was shortened by 10 bases and J by 4 bases, with 14 bases between the two germline ends. The CDR3 covers 12 residues. Germline V CDR1 and CDR2: MNHEY, SVGAGI. CDR3 bases: TGTGCCACCTACCGGGACAAATACGAGCAGTACTTC. Translating gives CATYRDKYEQYF.

J is TRBJ1-5 and V is TRBV6-5, with D unresolved. The CDR3 extends over 13 amino acids. The germline gives CDR1 MNHEY, CDR2 SVGAGI. V shed 5 bases and J shed 9 bases, with 14 bases lying between them. For the CDR3, the DNA is TGTGCCAGCAGTCAGAACACGGAGTGGCCCCAGCATTTT. This encodes CASSQNTEWPQHF.

This clone was seen ten or more times. The chain links TRBV27 to TRBJ1-2, with D uncertain. The CDR3 sequence is 13 residues long. Germline V gene sequence: CDR1 MNHEY, CDR2 SMNVEV (reference sequence). Trimming shortened V by 5 bases and J by 2 bases, and 9 bases separated the two germline ends. The CDR3 DNA reads TGTGCCAGCAGTCCGACTCCAAACTATGGCTACACCTTC. Protein sequence: CASSPTPNYGYTF.

In its sample, this clone was seen once. The chain couples TRBV3-1 (or the pseudogene TRBV3-2) to TRBJ2-3, with unresolved D. This CDR3 spans 17 amino acids. From germline, CDR1 is LGHDT and CDR2 YNNKEL (reference sequence). V lost 0 bases and J lost 4, with 17 bases in between. CDR3 coding DNA: TGTGCCAGCAGCCAAGATTTAAGCCGTAGCCGGGCAGATACGCAGTATTTT. Protein sequence: CASSQDLSRSRADTQYF.

The CDR3 spells CASTPRWLFGTGSRNTIYF. The CDR3 DNA reads TGTGCCAGCACCCCCCGTTGGTTATTCGGGACAGGGTCCCGAAACACCATATATTTT. The V and J genes are TRBV28 and TRBJ1-3, with 9 bases matching TRBD1. Germline CDR1 is MDHEN and CDR2 is SYDVKM. Trimming at V came to 7 bases and at J to 5 bases, leaving 21 bases not matched to a gene. This CDR3 comprises 19 residues.

The rearrangement uses TRBV2 and TRBJ1-1; D call uncertain. This CDR3 comprises 12 residues. Per the germline V gene, CDR1 is SNHLY and CDR2 is FYNNEI. With 6 bases removed from V and 10 bases from J, the gap between germline ends came to 15 bases. In DNA, the CDR3 is TGTGCCAGCAGATTCCAGTACCCGGGAGCTTTCTTT. Translated: CASRFQYPGAFF.

The chain recombines TRBV12-3 or TRBV12-4 with TRBJ2-1, with 9 bases aligning to TRBD2. The ends lost 6 bases at V and 7 bases at J; junction bases unmatched: 4. The CDR3 totals 13 residues. The CDR3 nucleotides read TGTGCCAGCAGACCCAGCGGGGGGAATGAGCAGTTCTTC. Translated: CASRPSGGNEQFF.

V usage is TRBV5-5 and J usage is TRBJ2-5; 11 nucleotides agree with TRBD2. With 0 bases clipped from V and 14 bases from J, the junction kept 9 bases outside the gene matches. This CDR3 is 14 amino acids long. CDR1 is SGHKS and CDR2 is YYEKEE in the germline V gene (reference sequence). In DNA, the CDR3 is TGTGCCAGCAGCTTGGGGCTAGCGGGGGGCCCAAGCTACTTC. Encoded protein: CASSLGLAGGPSYF. The entire variable domain, with the rest obtained from reference TRBV5-5 and TRBJ2-5, is as follows: DAGVTQSPTHLIKTRGQQVTLRCSPISGHKSVSWYQQVLGQGPQFIFQYYEKEERGRGNFPDRFSARQFPNYSSELNVNALLLGDSALYLCASSLGLAGGPSYFGPGTRLLVL.

In this sample, this clone turned up a few times. The V and J genes are TRBV18 and TRBJ2-2; 13 bases map to TRBD2. The length of the CDR3 is 17 residues. J lost 5 bases, V lost 3 bases, and 6 bases had no gene match. Germline CDR1 and CDR2: KGHSH and LQKENI. The CDR3 is CASSPGLAGARTGELFF. DNA for the CDR3: TGTGCCAGCTCACCCGGACTAGCGGGGGCAAGGACCGGGGAGCTGTTTTTT.

The count of this clone is one. The genes are TRBV12-3 or TRBV12-4 and TRBJ2-5; unclear D gene. Between the trimmed V and J ends, which lost 5 bases and 5 bases, there was a span of 6 bases. CDR3 length: 11 residues. The CDR3 DNA follows: TGTGCCAGCAGTCAGTCGGAGACCCAGTACTTC. Translation: CASSQSETQYF.

J is TRBJ1-4 and V is TRBV5-1; 9 bases line up with TRBD1. Per the germline V gene, CDR1 is SGHRS and CDR2 is YFSETQ. The V and J ends lost 3 bases and 1 base, in that order; junction bases with no gene match: 1. The CDR3 runs 15 residues. As DNA, the CDR3 is TGCGCCAGCAGCTCGGGACAGGGAACTAATGAAAAACTGTTTTTT. Its translation: CASSSGQGTNEKLFF.

The chain uses TRBV2 and TRBJ2-3; 10 bases are shared with TRBD2. Germline values: CDR1 SNHLY, CDR2 FYNNEI. The CDR3 covers 16 residues. Unmatched junction bases numbered 10, after V lost 4 bases and J lost 6 bases. The CDR3 DNA follows: TGTGCCAGCAGTGCTAGCGGGGGAGGTAACTGGGATACGCAGTATTTT. It encodes CASSASGGGNWDTQYF. The full variable domain, with the rest looked up from reference TRBV2 and TRBJ2-3, is EPEVTQTPSHQVTQMGQEVILRCVPISNHLYFYWYRQILGQKVEFLVSFYNNEISEKSEIFDDQFSVERPDGSNFTLKIRSTKLEDSAMYFCASSASGGGNWDTQYFGPGTRLTVL.

The rearrangement joins TRBV7-3 to TRBJ1-5, with D perhaps TRBD1 (5 bases). The CDR3 extends over 13 amino acids. V was clipped by 3 bases and J by 7 bases, with 10 bases between them. In germline, CDR1 is SGHTA, CDR2 FQGTGA. DNA for the CDR3: TGTGCCAGCAGCTTTGGGGGGGACCAGCCCCAGCATTTT. This codes for CASSFGGDQPQHF.

There are a few counts of this clone. This chain links TRBV5-4 with TRBJ2-5; 8 positions match TRBD1. The ends lost 4 bases at V and 3 bases at J; junction bases unmatched: 5. The CDR3 runs 14 residues. Germline CDR1 and CDR2: SGHNT and YYREEE (reference sequence). The CDR3 protein is CASSRQTGEETQYF. For the CDR3, the DNA is TGTGCCAGCAGCCGACAGACAGGGGAAGAGACCCAGTACTTC.

The genes are TRBV21-1 and TRBJ2-5; TRBD2 is the table's D call and was not checked against the DNA. TRBV21-1 is a pseudogene segment. This CDR3 comprises 17 residues. DNA for the CDR3: TGTGCCAGCAGCAAAGCAAGGCGTCTTCGGGGCCAAGAGACCCAGTACTTC. This codes for CASSKARRLRGQETQYF.